Below are 26 T cell receptor beta chains sequenced from a single sample in a study of OX40 agonist ivuxolimab in advanced cancers. The repertoire was sequenced with immunoSEQ multiplex PCR; TCRdb's copy has only in-frame clones and lacks some. The profile shows around 63,000 clones, 79% of them singletons. The specimen comprised CD4+ or CD8+ T cells sorted from blood, sampled in a trial of the OX40 agonist ivuxolimab. The receptors stem from an adult with an advanced solid tumor such as melanoma, head and neck, liver or kidney cancer.

This chain joins TRBV2 and TRBJ1-1; the match to TRBD1 covers 9 bases. The CDR3 spans 14 residues. Trimming took 6 bases from V and 8 from J; bases not matched to a gene: 10. The V gene's germline CDR1 is SNHLY and CDR2 FYNNEI. The chain's CDR3 is CASRADRGGIEAFF. Written as DNA, the CDR3 is TGTGCCAGCAGAGCAGACAGGGGGGGTATCGAAGCTTTCTTT.

The rearrangement joins TRBV10-3 to TRBJ2-5; possibly TRBD1 for D (5 bases). The DNA matches TRBJ2-7 better at its end, which makes the J call doubtful. Germline loops: CDR1 ENHRY, CDR2 SYGVKD. CDR3 length: 14 amino acids. The CDR3 region has the DNA TGTGCCATCAGTGATGGGGCGGAATCCTACGAGCAGTACTTC. It encodes CAISDGAESYEQYF.

The chain recombines TRBV7-2 with TRBJ2-2; 8 bases align to TRBD1. CDR3 length: 17 residues. V was pared by 1 base and J by 6 bases, with 10 bases of the junction left unmatched. Germline V gene data show CDR1 as SGHTA and CDR2 as FQGNSA. CDR3 DNA sequence: TGTGCCAGCAGCTTAGTAACAGGGGGTTGGATGTCCGGGGAGCTGTTTTTT. Its protein is CASSLVTGGWMSGELFF.

There are a few counts of this clone. The rearrangement uses TRBV10-3 and TRBJ1-1, with D possibly matching TRBD1 (5 bases). Germline loops: CDR1 ENHRY, CDR2 SYGVKD. The CDR3 spans 16 residues. V lost 11 bases to trimming and J lost 3 bases, with 25 bases between them. DNA of the CDR3: TGTGCCTCCAAAACGGGCCTTTTGACAGACTACACTGAAGCTTTCTTT. It codes for CASKTGLLTDYTEAFF.

This chain connects TRBV27 to TRBJ2-3; D is uncertain. CDR3 length equals 11 residues. Trimming cost V 5 bases and J 4 bases, with 4 bases left between them. Germline-derived CDR1 and CDR2 are MNHEY and SMNVEV (reference sequence). DNA of the CDR3: TGTGCCAGCAGTGAGGCAGATACGCAGTATTTT. Protein: CASSEADTQYF.

Of note for this clone: This specimen includes other DNA sequences encoding the same CDR3. The chain employs TRBV18 and TRBJ2-6; D gene uncertain. Germline V gene lookup returns CDR1 KGHSH and CDR2 LQKENI. The CDR3 extends over 15 amino acids. Trimming took 4 bases from V and 0 from J, leaving 7 bases between them. The CDR3 coding sequence is TGTGCCAGCTCACAGGACCGCTCTGGGGCCAACGTCCTGACTTTC. This encodes CASSQDRSGANVLTF.

This clone was observed once. The chain has TRBV7-3 and TRBJ1-3, with 9 bases identical to TRBD1. Trimming removed 4 bases from V and 3 bases from J; junction bases left unmatched: 10. CDR3 length: 17 residues. The germline V gene has CDR1 SGHTA and CDR2 FQGTGA. CDR3 in amino acids: CASSSGTGNVGGNTIYF. The DNA for the CDR3 is TGTGCCAGCAGCTCCGGGACAGGGAATGTCGGTGGAAACACCATATATTTT.

This clone has more than one count but fewer than ten. CDR3 bases: TGTGCCAGCAGCGTAGGAGCGGTCGGACTAGCGGGAGTTGGAGAGACCCAGTACTTC. It codes for CASSVGAVGLAGVGETQYF. V gene TRBV9 combines with J gene TRBJ2-5; 13 positions match TRBD2. From germline, CDR1 is SGDLS and CDR2 YYNGEE. The CDR3 is 19 residues long. Trimming took 0 bases from V and 4 from J; bases not matched to a gene: 12.

The sample holds a few counts of this clone. The J gene is TRBJ2-3, the V gene TRBV13, with 7 bases lining up with TRBD1. The V gene's germline CDR1 is PRHDT and CDR2 FYEKMQ (reference sequence). Trimming at V came to 5 bases and at J to 5 bases, leaving 10 bases not matched to a gene. This CDR3 has 15 residues. The CDR3 nucleotides read TGTGCCAGCAGCGACCCCGAGGGGGCGGGAGATACGCAGTATTTT. Protein product: CASSDPEGAGDTQYF.

The chain carries TRBV27 and TRBJ2-6, with D possibly matching TRBD1 (6 bases). The CDR3 has 17 amino acids. Germline lookup yields CDR1 MNHEY and CDR2 SMNVEV (reference sequence). The V end lost 3 bases, the J end lost 0 bases, and 12 bases lay between the germline ends. CDR3 coding DNA: TGTGCCAGCAGTTTTTGGACAGAAGTCTCTGGGGCCAACGTCCTGACTTTC. Amino acid sequence: CASSFWTEVSGANVLTF.

By sample share, this clone is medium-sized. The rearrangement uses TRBV11-2 and TRBJ2-7; possible D gene TRBD1, 5 bases. Germline-derived CDR1 and CDR2 are SGHAT and FQNNGV. The V end lost 8 bases, the J end lost 3 bases, and 20 bases lay between the germline ends. There are 15 residues in the CDR3. The CDR3 nucleotides read TGTGCCAGCGGACACTCCCCACCCTTTTTCTACGAGCAGTACTTC. Protein sequence: CASGHSPPFFYEQYF.

The rearrangement uses TRBV28 and TRBJ2-3; 8 positions agree with TRBD2. The CDR3 has 15 residues. Germline V gene lookup returns CDR1 MDHEN and CDR2 SYDVKM. J gave up 0 bases and V 3 bases, and 2 bases lay outside the gene matches. This CDR3 reads CASSLGLGSTDTQYF. The CDR3 bases are TGTGCCAGCAGTTTGGGACTAGGCAGCACAGATACGCAGTATTTT.

The count of this clone is one. The genes are TRBV7-9 and TRBJ1-2; TRBD1 agrees at 7 bases. The ends lost 3 bases at V and 0 bases at J; junction bases unmatched: 4. This CDR3 is 15 amino acids long. The germline V gene has CDR1 SEHNR and CDR2 FQNEAQ (reference sequence). CDR3 residues: CASSFPGTANYGYTF. DNA of the CDR3: TGTGCCAGCAGCTTCCCCGGGACAGCTAACTATGGCTACACCTTC. The whole variable domain, filled in from reference TRBV7-9 and TRBJ1-2, reads DTGVSQNPRHKITKRGQNVTFRCDPISEHNRLYWYRQTLGQGPEFLTYFQNEAQLEKSRLLSDRFSAERPKGSFSTLEIQRTEQGDSAMYLCASSFPGTANYGYTFGSGTRLTVV.

This chain uses TRBV29-1 with TRBJ1-1, with TRBD1 as a possible D gene (5 bases). CDR1 and CDR2 from the germline V gene are SQVTM and ANQGSEA. The V end lost 4 bases, the J end lost 9 bases, and 9 bases lay between the germline ends. The CDR3 loop spans 10 amino acids. CDR3 DNA: TGCAGCGTTGTCAGGGCAAAAGCTTTCTTT. It yields the protein CSVVRAKAFF.

The chain couples TRBV4-1 to TRBJ2-1; TRBD2 agrees at 9 bases. Germline V gene lookup returns CDR1 MGHRA and CDR2 YSYEKL. V shed 4 bases and J 3 bases; nucleotides not matched to a gene: 10. CDR3 length: 17 amino acids. CDR3 amino acids: CASSPSPLAGIYNEQFF. The CDR3 DNA follows: TGCGCCAGCAGCCCCTCCCCTCTAGCGGGGATCTACAATGAGCAGTTCTTC.

The chain couples TRBV7-6 to TRBJ2-7; D remains unclear. Germline CDR1 and CDR2: SGHVS and FNYEAQ. V gave up 3 bases and J gave up 3 bases, with 9 bases separating them. The CDR3 totals 13 residues. For the CDR3, the DNA is TGTGCCAGCAGCTTGGCGACTTTCTACGAGCAGTACTTC. It yields the protein CASSLATFYEQYF.

The chain has TRBV9 and TRBJ2-5; tentative D call: TRBD1 (5 bases). The V gene's germline CDR1 is SGDLS and CDR2 YYNGEE. Deletions cut 0 bases from V and 5 bases from J, with 11 bases between. The CDR3 is 14 residues long. In nucleotides, the CDR3 is TGTGCCAGCAGCGTAGATACAGGAAGGGAGACCCAGTACTTC. Translating gives CASSVDTGRETQYF.

The chain is built from TRBV4-3 and TRBJ1-1; perhaps TRBD1 as D (6 bases). The CDR3 sequence is 15 residues long. Per germline, CDR1 LGHNA and CDR2 YSLEER. The germline V and J ends were trimmed by 4 bases and 4 bases, with 16 bases remaining between them. The CDR3 DNA sequence: TGCGCCAGCAGCCTGTCGGGAGGGGGAAGCACTGAAGCTTTCTTT. Translating it yields CASSLSGGGSTEAFF.

The chain carries TRBV5-1 and TRBJ2-3; 9 bases fit TRBD1. After removal of 6 bases from V and 5 bases from J, the junction contained 7 bases not matched to a gene. The CDR3 has 14 amino acids. Germline CDR1 is SGHRS and CDR2 is YFSETQ. CDR3 DNA: TGCGCCAGCAATACAGGGGGCACGAAAGATACGCAGTATTTT. Amino acid sequence: CASNTGGTKDTQYF.

The chain employs TRBV30 and TRBJ2-1; D unclear. The germline gives CDR1 GTSNPN, CDR2 SVGIG (reference sequence). V lost 4 bases, J lost 10 bases, and 11 bases lay in between. There are 11 residues in the CDR3. CDR3 DNA: TGTGCCTGGACTGATACCCAGGAGCAGTTCTTC. As protein: CAWTDTQEQFF.

A few counts support this clone. The chain joins TRBV27 to TRBJ1-2, with a possible D match to TRBD1 (6 bases). The CDR3 runs 14 residues. V was clipped by 5 bases and J by 6 bases, with 16 bases between them. The germline V gene encodes CDR1 MNHEY and CDR2 SMNVEV (reference sequence). The CDR3 loop reads CASSDRPAADGYTF. The CDR3 DNA is TGTGCCAGCAGTGACAGGCCGGCGGCGGATGGCTACACCTTC.

Many counts were recorded for this clone. CDR3 coding DNA: TGTGCCAGCAGCCAGCCCCCGGCCCACGAGCAGTACTTC. Protein sequence: CASSQPPAHEQYF. The chain is built from TRBV7-9 and TRBJ2-7, with D unresolved. The germline V gene encodes CDR1 SEHNR and CDR2 FQNEAQ (reference sequence). The CDR3 consists of 13 residues. V lost 5 bases and J 5 bases, leaving 13 bases between the germline ends.

The chain couples TRBV19 to TRBJ2-6; weak D call: TRBD1 (6 bases). This CDR3 has 16 residues. Germline lookup yields CDR1 LNHDA and CDR2 SQIVND (reference sequence). The V end lost 11 bases, the J end lost 0 bases, and 17 bases lay between the germline ends. CDR3 region: CASGTSLFSGANVLTF. The DNA for the CDR3 is TGTGCCTCCGGGACAAGCCTTTTCTCTGGGGCCAACGTCCTGACTTTC.

This clone was seen just once. V gene TRBV11-1 combines with J gene TRBJ2-7, with D possibly being TRBD2 (6 bases). The CDR3 spans 16 residues. Trimming left V 1 base short and J 3 bases short, with 16 bases between. Looked up from germline, CDR1 is SGHAT and CDR2 is FQDESV (reference sequence). The CDR3 here is CASSLGLRGRDYEQYF. The DNA for the CDR3 is TGTGCCAGCAGCTTAGGTTTGCGGGGCAGAGACTACGAGCAGTACTTC.

V usage is TRBV7-8 and J usage is TRBJ2-3; 7 bases fit TRBD1. The length of the CDR3 is 16 residues. J was trimmed by 4 bases and V by 5 bases; bases with no gene match: 12. From germline, CDR1 is SGHVS and CDR2 FQNEAQ. CDR3 sequence: CASSKLTGIEADTQYF. The CDR3 DNA reads as TGTGCCAGCAGCAAACTGACAGGGATCGAGGCAGATACGCAGTATTTT.

This sequence joins TRBV7-8 and TRBJ2-1; 8 positions agree with TRBD2. J was trimmed by 10 bases and V by 1 base; bases with no gene match: 3. Per the germline V gene, CDR1 is SGHVS and CDR2 is FQNEAQ. The CDR3 is made up of 13 amino acids. CDR3 amino acids: CASSLGASGEQFF. The CDR3 nucleotides are TGTGCCAGCAGCTTAGGAGCTAGCGGGGAGCAGTTCTTC.